This T cell receptor beta chain was captured by sequencing in a study of T cells after yellow fever vaccination. Study-level findings and limits: Some clonotypes, a small share, were shared between CD4 and CD8 compartments. Abundant clonotypes from the bulk population could get into FACS-sorted repertoires as contaminants. Reappearance after the booster was seen for most primary-vaccination clones, at 95% to 96% CD4 and 75% to 90% CD8.

With 7 bases removed from V and 0 bases from J, the gap between germline ends came to 11 bases. The CDR3 is made up of 14 amino acids. This clonotype was counted at least ten times. What it binds is not known. Production of TCR cDNA was by 5'RACE template switching, which also added a universal primer site and UMIs. TCRdb independently ran MiXCR on the 5' RACE reads; one entry per CDR3 protein. The table has about 69,000 distinct CDR3 sequences, approximately 6.2% seen once. The chain employs TRBV12-3 or TRBV12-4 and TRBJ2-3; weak D call: TRBD2 (6 bases). The source was CD4+ T cells sorted from PBMCs, collected around 15 days after the first yellow fever vaccination. The sequence was collected from a man between 18 and 35 years old who received the YFV17D yellow fever vaccine. Here the CDR3 reads CASKEGSSTDTQYF. Here the CDR3 DNA reads TGTGCCAGCAAGGAGGGGTCTAGCACAGATACGCAGTATTTT.